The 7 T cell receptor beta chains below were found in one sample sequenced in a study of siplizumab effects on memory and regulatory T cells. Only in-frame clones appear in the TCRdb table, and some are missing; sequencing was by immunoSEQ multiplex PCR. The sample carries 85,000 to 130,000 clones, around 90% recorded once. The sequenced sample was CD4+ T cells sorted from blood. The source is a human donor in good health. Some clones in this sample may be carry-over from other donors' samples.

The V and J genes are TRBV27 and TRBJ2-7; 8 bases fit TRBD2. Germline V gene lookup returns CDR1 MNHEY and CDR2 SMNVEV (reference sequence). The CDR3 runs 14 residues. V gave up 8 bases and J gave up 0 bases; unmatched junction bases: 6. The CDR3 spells CASRRSGTSYEQYF. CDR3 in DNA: TGTGCCAGCCGCCGTAGCGGGACCTCCTACGAGCAGTACTTC.

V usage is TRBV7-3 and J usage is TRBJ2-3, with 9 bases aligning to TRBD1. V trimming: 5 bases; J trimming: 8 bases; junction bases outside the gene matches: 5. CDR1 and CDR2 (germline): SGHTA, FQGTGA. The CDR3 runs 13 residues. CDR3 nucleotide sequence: TGTGCCAGCAGCACGACAGGGGGAGGTACGCAGTATTTT. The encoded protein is CASSTTGGGTQYF.

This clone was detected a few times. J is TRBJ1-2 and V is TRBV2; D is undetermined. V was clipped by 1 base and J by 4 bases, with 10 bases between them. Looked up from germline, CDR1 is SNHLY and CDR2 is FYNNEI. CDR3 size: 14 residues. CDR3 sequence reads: CASSEVFSGYGYTF. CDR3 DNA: TGTGCCAGCAGTGAAGTCTTTTCGGGCTATGGCTACACCTTC.

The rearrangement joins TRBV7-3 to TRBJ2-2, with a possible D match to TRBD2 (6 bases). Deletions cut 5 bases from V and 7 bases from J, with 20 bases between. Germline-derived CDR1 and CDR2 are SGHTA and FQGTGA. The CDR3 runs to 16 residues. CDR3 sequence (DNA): TGTGCCAGCAGCGGGGAGGAGGGGCTATCACACGGGGAGCTGTTTTTT. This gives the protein CASSGEEGLSHGELFF.

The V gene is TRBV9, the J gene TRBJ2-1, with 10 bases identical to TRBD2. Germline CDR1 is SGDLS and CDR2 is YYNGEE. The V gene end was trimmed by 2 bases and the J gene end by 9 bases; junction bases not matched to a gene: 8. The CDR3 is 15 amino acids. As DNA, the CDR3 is TGTGCCAGCAGCGTTCTAGCGGGAGCTAACGGTGAGCAGTTCTTC. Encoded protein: CASSVLAGANGEQFF.

In DNA form, the CDR3 reads TGCAGCGTTGAACCCAGGGGCCACACAGATACGCAGTATTTT. It specifies CSVEPRGHTDTQYF. The chain couples TRBV29-1 to TRBJ2-3; D may be TRBD1 (6 bases). Trimming removed 2 bases at V and 2 bases at J, with 11 bases between. CDR1 and CDR2 (germline): SQVTM, ANQGSEA. The CDR3 has 14 amino acids.

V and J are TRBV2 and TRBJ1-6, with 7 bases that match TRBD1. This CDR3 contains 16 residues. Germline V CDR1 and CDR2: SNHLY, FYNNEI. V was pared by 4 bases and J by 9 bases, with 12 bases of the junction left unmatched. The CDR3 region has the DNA TGTGCCAGCAGTGTCGCCGGACAGGACATAGGTTCACCCCTCCACTTT. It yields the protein CASSVAGQDIGSPLHF. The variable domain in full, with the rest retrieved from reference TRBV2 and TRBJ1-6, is EPEVTQTPSHQVTQMGQEVILRCVPISNHLYFYWYRQILGQKVEFLVSFYNNEISEKSEIFDDQFSVERPDGSNFTLKIRSTKLEDSAMYFCASSVAGQDIGSPLHFGNGTRLTVT.